The present TCR beta chain was sequenced within a study of beta chain features in type 1 diabetes. Reverse transcription of all isolated RNA meant that expressed TCRB transcripts were sequenced. Sequenced by immunoSEQ multiplex PCR; TCRdb stores in-frame clones only, minus some. The repertoire has almost 350,000 clones, around 9.7% of them found once; the top ten carry less than 1.2%. Trimming shortened V by 6 bases and J by 6 bases, and 9 bases separated the two germline ends. Germline V CDR1 and CDR2: MDHEN, SYDVKM. This CDR3 region has 13 residues. Study-level results: A PCR bias possibly favoring shorter templates would apply equally to patients and controls. Patients with Type 1 diabetes showed moderately but significantly shorter TCRB CDR3s in all four CD4+ subsets.

This clone showed up just a few times. What it binds is unknown. The gene calls are TRBV28 and TRBJ1-6, with a tentative D call TRBD1 (6 bases). The clonotype originates from a man aged 25 to 40 with type 1 diabetes. The sample was central memory CD4+ T cells from blood. The CDR3 DNA reads TGTGCCAGCAGGGGGGGCTTTAATTCACCCCTCCACTTT. Its protein is CASRGGFNSPLHF. Looking up the rest from reference TRBV28 and TRBJ1-6 gives the full variable domain: DVKVTQSSRYLVKRTGEKVFLECVQDMDHENMFWYRQDPGLGLRLIYFSYDVKMKEKGDIPEGYSVSREKKERFSLILESASTNQTSMYLCASRGGFNSPLHFGNGTRLTVT.